These 27 T cell receptor beta chains were sequenced from one sample in a study of T cell responses to AZD1222 COVID-19 vaccine. Sequencing used immunoSEQ multiplex PCR; TCRdb keeps in-frame clones, though not all of them. The sample contains roughly 100,000 clones, more than 75% of which appear only once. The material sequenced was peripheral blood, taken on day 0 of AZD1222 vaccination. The receptors stem from an adult in good health.

This chain connects TRBV10-3 to TRBJ2-3, with 14 bases that match TRBD2. V dropped 6 bases and J dropped 4; count of bases not matched to a gene: 18. Germline V CDR1 and CDR2: ENHRY, SYGVKD. The CDR3 spans 20 residues. As DNA, the CDR3 is TGTGCCATCAGGGCATCCCCGGGACTAGCGGGAGAGGGGGGGGCAGATACGCAGTATTTT. It is translated as CAIRASPGLAGEGGADTQYF.

This rearrangement joins TRBV27 to TRBJ1-6; D ambiguous. Trimming removed 3 bases at V and 5 bases at J, with 8 bases between. Germline V CDR1 and CDR2: MNHEY, SMNVEV (reference sequence). This CDR3 has 14 amino acids. In DNA, the CDR3 is TGTGCCAGCAGTTTTCGACAAGATAATTCACCCCTCCACTTT. Protein sequence: CASSFRQDNSPLHF.

This clone was detected once. The CDR3: CASSLVQGGEQYF. CDR3 sequence (DNA): TGTGCCAGCAGCTTAGTGCAGGGCGGCGAGCAGTACTTC. The rearrangement uses TRBV7-6 and TRBJ2-7; D might be TRBD1 (5 bases). Trimming stripped 1 base from V and 6 bases from J, with 10 bases between. The germline CDR1 and CDR2 sequences are SGHVS and FNYEAQ. CDR3 length: 13 residues.

The gene calls are TRBV19 and TRBJ1-5; possibly TRBD1 for D (5 bases). The CDR3 is made up of 15 amino acids. The germline CDR1 and CDR2 sequences are LNHDA and SQIVND (reference sequence). Trimming took 3 bases from V and 3 from J, leaving 12 bases between them. CDR3 in DNA: TGTGCCAGTAGTATGGGACGGATCAACAATCAGCCCCAGCATTTT. It translates to CASSMGRINNQPQHF.

The chain carries TRBV2 and TRBJ1-5; TRBD1 agrees at 7 bases. Germline trimming cut 2 bases from V and 6 bases from J; bases unmatched to any gene: 4. This CDR3 spans 14 amino acids. In germline, CDR1 is SNHLY, CDR2 FYNNEI. The CDR3 region has the DNA TGTGCCAGCAGTGAACAGGGGGTAGGTCAGCCCCAGCATTTT. This sequence encodes CASSEQGVGQPQHF.

This sequence joins TRBV2 and TRBJ2-1, with 7 bases lining up with TRBD2. Germline loops: CDR1 SNHLY, CDR2 FYNNEI. The V segment lost 8 bases and the J segment 4 bases; nucleotides outside the gene matches: 8. This CDR3 comprises 14 residues. The CDR3, as DNA: TGTGCCAGCCTCTTCTCTAGCGGTTACAATGAGCAGTTCTTC. This encodes CASLFSSGYNEQFF.

This rearrangement joins TRBV10-1 to TRBJ2-2, with D maybe TRBD1 (6 bases). V was clipped by 2 bases and J by 6 bases, with 19 bases between them. Germline V gene sequence: CDR1 WNHNN, CDR2 SYGVQD (reference sequence). The CDR3 covers 17 residues. CDR3 amino acids: CASSEGDIGAWAGELFF. CDR3 DNA sequence: TGCGCCAGCAGTGAGGGGGACATTGGGGCGTGGGCCGGGGAGCTGTTTTTT.

This chain uses TRBV18 with TRBJ2-1; D unresolved. This CDR3 is built from 13 residues. Looked up from germline, CDR1 is KGHSH and CDR2 is LQKENI. Trimming removed 0 bases at V and 6 bases at J, with 6 bases between. This CDR3 reads CASSPPASNEQFF. In nucleotides, the CDR3 is TGTGCCAGCTCACCACCGGCTAGCAATGAGCAGTTCTTC.

The genes are TRBV24-1 and TRBJ2-6; D unclear. The CDR3 extends over 15 amino acids. Trimming shortened V by 3 bases and J by 3 bases, and 8 bases separated the two germline ends. Per germline, CDR1 KGHDR and CDR2 SFDVKD. In DNA, the CDR3 is TGTGCCACCAGTGATGGTGGGGATGGGGCCAACGTCCTGACTTTC. Encoded protein: CATSDGGDGANVLTF.

The chain combines TRBV2 with TRBJ2-5; 13 nucleotides match TRBD2. The germline gives CDR1 SNHLY, CDR2 FYNNEI. This CDR3 is 14 amino acids long. V dropped 8 bases and J dropped 5; count of bases not matched to a gene: 5. As DNA, the CDR3 is TGTGCCAGCCTAGGACTAGCGGGAGTGGAGACCCAGTACTTC. Translating gives CASLGLAGVETQYF.

This clone has only one observation. The chain carries TRBV28 and TRBJ1-5; D uncertain. Germline values: CDR1 MDHEN, CDR2 SYDVKM. The CDR3 is 15 amino acids. Trimming took 6 bases from V and 3 from J, leaving 15 bases between them. The CDR3 region is CASSPTSAFNQPQHF. The CDR3 DNA is TGTGCCAGCAGCCCGACGTCGGCTTTCAATCAGCCCCAGCATTTT.

A remark on this clone: Additional DNA sequences in this sample encode the identical CDR3. The chain employs TRBV19 and TRBJ1-2, with 10 bases fitting TRBD1. The CDR3 contains 14 residues. Trimming at V came to 5 bases and at J to 2 bases, leaving 2 bases not matched to a gene. Germline loops: CDR1 LNHDA, CDR2 SQIVND (reference sequence). The CDR3 DNA reads as TGTGCCAGTAGTTCGACAGGGGGCAACTATGGCTACACCTTC. Amino acids: CASSSTGGNYGYTF.

This chain joins TRBV19 and TRBJ2-1; the match to TRBD1 covers 9 bases. The germline V gene encodes CDR1 LNHDA and CDR2 SQIVND (reference sequence). V trimming: 5 bases; J trimming: 7 bases; junction bases outside the gene matches: 15. CDR3 length equals 17 residues. CDR3 sequence reads: CASSEGQGPYFPNEQFF. CDR3 DNA sequence: TGTGCCAGTAGTGAGGGACAGGGACCCTACTTTCCTAATGAGCAGTTCTTC. Full variable domain (rest looked up from reference TRBV19 and TRBJ2-1): DGGITQSPKYLFRKEGQNVTLSCEQNLNHDAMYWYRQDPGQGLRLIYYSQIVNDFQKGDIAEGYSVSREKKESFPLTVTSAQKNPTAFYLCASSEGQGPYFPNEQFFGPGTRLTVL.

The V call is TRBV25-1, the J call TRBJ2-7; D gene unclear. Looked up from germline, CDR1 is MGHDK and CDR2 is SYGVNS. The CDR3 has 11 amino acids. V was clipped by 3 bases and J by 8 bases, with 8 bases between them. CDR3 nucleotides: TGTGCCAGCAGTGAGGCGTGGCAGCAGTACTTC. Translating gives CASSEAWQQYF.

In DNA form, the CDR3 reads TGTGCCACCAGCAGAGATCCTAAGACAGGGGACACAGATACGCAGTATTTT. Its translation is CATSRDPKTGDTDTQYF. The chain links TRBV15 to TRBJ2-3; 8 nucleotides match TRBD1. The trim removed 0 bases at V and 2 bases at J, leaving 7 bases unmatched. The germline gives CDR1 LNHNV, CDR2 YYDKDF (reference sequence). The CDR3 contains 17 residues.

This clone showed up just a few times. CDR3 region: CAISESVVGNTEAFF. CDR3 bases: TGTGCCATCAGTGAGTCCGTCGTCGGTAACACTGAAGCTTTCTTT. This sequence joins TRBV10-3 and TRBJ1-1; no firm D call. In germline, CDR1 is ENHRY, CDR2 SYGVKD. This CDR3 is built from 15 residues. V lost 0 bases and J 2 bases, leaving 10 bases between the germline ends.

The chain is built from TRBV5-1 and TRBJ1-4; D not certain. Trimming shortened V by 5 bases and J by 6 bases, and 17 bases separated the two germline ends. Germline CDR1 and CDR2: SGHRS and YFSETQ. The CDR3 extends over 15 amino acids. CDR3 sequence (DNA): TGCGCCAGCAGGGAACGGACGGAAGTTTATGAAAAACTGTTTTTT. It yields the protein CASRERTEVYEKLFF.

The chain links TRBV19 to TRBJ2-3; TRBD1 aligns across 8 bases. Trimming cost V 8 bases and J 0 bases; bases outside gene matches: 13. This CDR3 has 17 residues. Germline V CDR1 and CDR2: LNHDA, SQIVND (reference sequence). CDR3 loop: CASLPRTGIHSTDTQYF. CDR3 bases: TGTGCCAGTCTCCCCCGGACAGGGATCCACAGCACAGATACGCAGTATTTT.

This CDR3 is CASSLLTGGEKLFF. The DNA of the CDR3 is TGTGCCAGCAGCTTGCTTACAGGGGGTGAAAAACTGTTTTTT. The V and J genes are TRBV5-6 and TRBJ1-4, with 8 bases fitting TRBD1. Germline lookup yields CDR1 SGHDT and CDR2 YYEEEE. Trimming removed 1 base from V and 7 bases from J; junction bases left unmatched: 3. The CDR3 totals 14 residues.

V and J are TRBV6-5 and TRBJ2-1; perhaps TRBD2 as D (6 bases). The CDR3 consists of 14 residues. The germline V gene encodes CDR1 MNHEY and CDR2 SVGAGI. V was cut by 6 bases and J by 8 bases, with 17 bases left in between. The CDR3 DNA reads as TGTGCCAGCAGCCCCCTACTGGAGGGGCATGAGCAGTTCTTC. It translates to CASSPLLEGHEQFF.

J is TRBJ1-4 and V is TRBV14, with 8 bases that match TRBD1. The length of the CDR3 is 16 residues. The V segment lost 5 bases and the J segment 8 bases; nucleotides outside the gene matches: 13. CDR1 SGHDN and CDR2 FVKESK come from the germline V gene. For the CDR3, the DNA is TGTGCCAGCAGCTTGGGACAGGTTAATCGTCTGGAAAAACTGTTTTTT. Translation: CASSLGQVNRLEKLFF. The full variable domain, completed using reference TRBV14 and TRBJ1-4, is EAGVTQFPSHSVIEKGQTVTLRCDPISGHDNLYWYRRVMGKEIKFLLHFVKESKQDESGMPNNRFLAERTGGTYSTLKVQPAELEDSGVYFCASSLGQVNRLEKLFFGSGTQLSVL.

V usage is TRBV21-1 and J usage is TRBJ1-1; the D call TRBD1 from the table was never checked on the DNA. TRBV21-1 has pseudogene status. The CDR3 spans 16 residues. The CDR3: CASSNFSQGCNMEAFF. The CDR3 nucleotides are TGTGCCAGCAGCAATTTCAGCCAGGGCTGTAACATGGAAGCTTTCTTT.

J is TRBJ2-1 and V is TRBV11-2, with D unresolved. The CDR3 length is 11 residues. Trimming left V 6 bases short and J 4 bases short, with 4 bases between. CDR1 is SGHAT and CDR2 is FQNNGV in the germline V gene. DNA of the CDR3: TGTGCCAGCAGGATTTACAATGAGCAGTTCTTC. It specifies CASRIYNEQFF.

The genes are TRBV9 and TRBJ1-4; D remains unclear. V was shortened by 4 bases and J by 3 bases, with 13 bases between the two germline ends. Germline assignment: CDR1 SGDLS and CDR2 YYNGEE. The CDR3 runs to 15 residues. CDR3 region: CASSTRVGANEKLFF. CDR3 in DNA: TGTGCCAGCAGCACACGAGTGGGTGCTAATGAAAAACTGTTTTTT.

This rearrangement joins TRBV6-1 to TRBJ2-1; 9 nucleotides agree with TRBD1. CDR1 and CDR2 (germline): MNHNS, SASEGT. V shed 0 bases, J shed 7 bases, and the junction held 10 bases outside the gene matches. This CDR3 comprises 17 residues. This chain's CDR3 is CASSEASGQGEKNEQFF. DNA of the CDR3: TGTGCCAGCAGTGAAGCATCGGGACAGGGCGAGAAGAATGAGCAGTTCTTC.

This clone was observed once. The chain combines TRBV9 with TRBJ2-3; D ambiguous. The V and J ends lost 0 bases and 0 bases respectively, with 11 bases between them. CDR1 is SGDLS, CDR2 YYNGEE, per germline. The CDR3 spans 16 residues. The CDR3: CASSVADWSSTDTQYF. In DNA form, the CDR3 reads TGTGCCAGCAGCGTAGCTGACTGGTCTAGCACAGATACGCAGTATTTT.

The genes are TRBV5-1 and TRBJ2-4; no definite D call. The ends were cut back, 2 bases at V and 6 bases at J, with 12 bases in the middle. The CDR3 runs 14 residues. Germline V gives CDR1 SGHRS, CDR2 YFSETQ. CDR3 bases: TGCGCCAGCAGCTTCGGTGGGGTGAGAAACATTCAGTACTTC. Protein sequence: CASSFGGVRNIQYF.